These 14 T cell receptor beta chains were sequenced from one sample in a study of T cell repertoires in cytomegalovirus infection. The antigens for these receptors are not known. TCRdb independently ran MiXCR on the reads; one entry per CDR3 protein. The sample records around 770,000 distinct CDR3 sequences, about 27% being singletons. The sequencing used cultured CD8+ T cells from PBMCs, collected from culture after CMV antigen stimulation. These receptors originate from a human donor in good health (CMV status not recorded). Some clones in this sample may be carry-over from other donors' samples.

The chain has TRBV6-6 and TRBJ2-3; 9 positions agree with TRBD2. The V gene end was trimmed by 1 base and the J gene end by 3 bases; junction bases not matched to a gene: 2. This CDR3 is built from 15 residues. The germline V gene encodes CDR1 MNHNY and CDR2 SVGAGI (reference sequence). The CDR3: CASSYFSGGTDTQYF. DNA for the CDR3: TGTGCCAGCAGTTACTTCAGCGGGGGGACAGATACGCAGTATTTT.

This chain links TRBV7-9 with TRBJ1-1, with 7 bases aligning to TRBD1. Germline V gives CDR1 SEHNR, CDR2 FQNEAQ (reference sequence). The CDR3 runs 15 residues. The V segment lost 4 bases and the J segment 1 base; nucleotides outside the gene matches: 6. In nucleotides, the CDR3 is TGTGCCAGCAGCTCCCTCACAGGGGCGAACACTGAAGCTTTCTTT. It yields the protein CASSSLTGANTEAFF.

This clonotype was found a few times. The V and J genes are TRBV7-9 and TRBJ2-7, with 12 bases that match TRBD1. The CDR3 has 13 residues. The germline CDR1 and CDR2 sequences are SEHNR and FQNEAQ (reference sequence). The V gene end was trimmed by 10 bases and the J gene end by 4 bases; junction bases not matched to a gene: 5. CDR3 nucleotide sequence: TGTGCCACGGGGGACAGGGGGCGGTACGAGCAGTACTTC. Its translation: CATGDRGRYEQYF.

The chain recombines TRBV9 with TRBJ2-2, with no clear D. V was cut by 3 bases and J by 1 base, with 10 bases left in between. CDR1 SGDLS and CDR2 YYNGEE come from the germline V gene. The CDR3 has 15 residues. CDR3 nucleotides: TGTGCCAGCAGCGGAGATACCCAGAACACCGGGGAGCTGTTTTTT. It is translated as CASSGDTQNTGELFF.

Of note for this clonotype: This clone may be a read error of a much larger clone one base away. The J gene is TRBJ2-7, the V gene TRBV6-5, with 9 bases that match TRBD1. The length of the CDR3 is 15 residues. CDR1 and CDR2 (germline): MNHEY, SVGAGI. The CDR3 sequence: CSSSYPGQGPYEQYF. The CDR3 DNA sequence: TGTTCCAGCAGTTACCCGGGACAGGGCCCCTACGAGCAGTACTTC.

The chain links TRBV4-3 to TRBJ1-4; D remains unclear. Germline V gives CDR1 LGHNA, CDR2 YSLEER. With 3 bases removed from V and 5 bases from J, the gap between germline ends came to 19 bases. The CDR3 runs 17 residues. The CDR3 DNA follows: TGCGCCAGCAGCCAGCGGCCTTCGATTCTTCTGAATGAAAAACTGTTTTTT. Amino acids: CASSQRPSILLNEKLFF.

The J gene is TRBJ2-7, the V gene TRBV10-3, with TRBD1 identical over 8 bases. Trimming cost V 3 bases and J 5 bases; bases outside gene matches: 6. CDR3 size: 14 residues. Germline V gives CDR1 ENHRY, CDR2 SYGVKD. CDR3 in amino acids: CAISDDRGIDEQYV. The CDR3 DNA sequence: TGTGCCATCAGTGACGACAGGGGCATTGACGAGCAGTACGTC.

This clonotype has at least ten counts. J is TRBJ1-2 and V is TRBV6-6; perhaps TRBD1 as D (5 bases). Germline CDR1 is MNHNY and CDR2 is SVGAGI (reference sequence). CDR3 length equals 13 residues. Trimming cost V 6 bases and J 2 bases, with 10 bases left between them. The DNA of the CDR3 is TGTGCCAGCAGGACGGACACAAACTATGGCTACACCTTC. It encodes CASRTDTNYGYTF.

The chain has TRBV7-3 and TRBJ2-1, with unresolved D. Trimming took 5 bases from V and 5 from J, leaving 13 bases between them. Germline V gene data show CDR1 as SGHTA and CDR2 as FQGTGA. The CDR3 covers 14 residues. The CDR3 protein is CASSGLSWDNEQFF. CDR3 DNA: TGTGCCAGCAGCGGCCTCTCGTGGGACAATGAGCAGTTCTTC.

This clonotype was seen only once. V is TRBV27 and J is TRBJ2-1; maybe TRBD2 (6 bases). Germline CDR1 and CDR2: MNHEY and SMNVEV (reference sequence). V lost 2 bases and J 9 bases, leaving 14 bases between the germline ends. This CDR3 is 14 amino acids long. This CDR3 is CASSLRASVAEQFF. CDR3 sequence (DNA): TGTGCCAGCAGTTTAAGGGCTAGCGTTGCTGAGCAGTTCTTC.

The J gene is TRBJ1-4, the V gene TRBV5-1, with TRBD1 matching 10 bases. The germline V gene has CDR1 SGHRS and CDR2 YFSETQ. The CDR3 length is 16 residues. Trimming removed 0 bases from V and 13 bases from J; junction bases left unmatched: 12. Written as DNA, the CDR3 is TGCGCCAGCAGCTTGGAACTGACAGGGGGCGCGGATAGACTGTTTTTT. It specifies CASSLELTGGADRLFF.

The rearrangement joins TRBV20-1 to TRBJ1-4, with D possibly matching TRBD1 (5 bases). The V gene's germline CDR1 is DFQATT and CDR2 SNEGSKA (reference sequence). The ends were cut back, 3 bases at V and 0 bases at J, with 14 bases in the middle. The CDR3 is made up of 16 amino acids. This CDR3 is CSASEKTAATNEKLFF. The CDR3 DNA sequence: TGCAGTGCTAGTGAAAAGACAGCAGCAACTAATGAAAAACTGTTTTTT.

This clonotype was detected a few times. The CDR3 loop reads CASSVGHKERDNEQFF. The CDR3 nucleotides are TGTGCCAGCAGTGTGGGACACAAGGAAAGGGACAATGAGCAGTTCTTC. This chain connects TRBV11-1 to TRBJ2-1, with D perhaps TRBD1 (6 bases). This CDR3 comprises 16 residues. The ends were cut back, 6 bases at V and 5 bases at J, with 20 bases in the middle. Germline lookup yields CDR1 SGHAT and CDR2 FQDESV (reference sequence).

This chain uses TRBV2 with TRBJ2-1; 8 nucleotides match TRBD2. After removal of 7 bases from V and 2 bases from J, the junction contained 7 bases not matched to a gene. Germline V gene sequence: CDR1 SNHLY, CDR2 FYNNEI. The CDR3 contains 15 residues. In DNA form, the CDR3 reads TGTGCCAGCACAAAGGATAGCGGGACCTACAATGAGCAGTTCTTC. This encodes CASTKDSGTYNEQFF.